This T cell receptor (beta chain) was recorded in a study of beta chain features in type 1 diabetes. Points on this clone: What it binds is unknown. This sample includes further DNA sequences coding for the same CDR3.

Naive, central memory, regulatory and stem cell-like memory cells within the CD4+ compartment were sorted using CD45RO/CCR7/CD25/CD127/CD95/CD27. This CDR3 is built from 14 residues. Germline CDR1 MNHEY, CDR2 SMNVEV (reference sequence). The germline V and J ends were trimmed by 3 bases and 0 bases, with 7 bases remaining between them. Notes on the study in general: PCR might preferentially amplify shorter templates, equally in patients and controls. In every one of the four CD4+ subsets, TCRB CDR3s were moderately but significantly shorter in Type 1 diabetes patients.

The study reverse transcribed the entire isolated RNA, so it sequenced expressed TCRB transcripts. Naive, central memory and regulatory T cell samples produced a mean of about 3.5 million reads. The data were produced by immunoSEQ multiplex PCR, yet TCRdb's version contains in-frame clones alone and is incomplete. Of 130,000 to 150,000 clones listed, under 60% are singletons. This TCR was recovered from a man between 18 and 35 years old in good health. Sequenced input: Tregs from blood. This chain connects TRBV27 to TRBJ2-3; maybe TRBD2 (6 bases). In nucleotides, the CDR3 is TGTGCCAGCAGTTTCCTAGCGAGCACAGATACGCAGTATTTT. Protein product: CASSFLASTDTQYF.